The sequence of this TCR beta chain was determined in a study of a mutant IDH1 vaccine in newly diagnosed glioma. Looking at the study overall: Sex distribution of treated patients was roughly 60% male and roughly 38% female; mean age was around 40 years. Patients had received radiotherapy, temozolomide, or both previously, most receiving both.

Turning to this clone: Its specificity is not known.

CDR1 and CDR2 (germline): ENHRY, SYGVKD. Trimming took off 0 bases at V and 3 bases at J, with 20 bases between the two ends. The CDR3 runs 18 residues. Time point specified: week 11, during vaccination. A 20-mer mutant IDH1 peptide at 300 ug was injected subcutaneously with topical imiquimod. The donors had new WHO grade 3 or 4 astrocytomas; these were IDH1-mutant and ATRX-lost. Produced via immunoSEQ multiplex PCR; TCRdb's table is partial and in-frame only. Found here are roughly 110,000 clones, roughly 90% of them singletons; the top ten hold under 0.8%. The genes are TRBV10-3 and TRBJ1-2; D is possibly TRBD1 (5 bases). The source was PBMCs, collected from a glioma patient whose treatment included an IDH1 peptide vaccine. The TCR originated in a woman in her 50s with glioma. DNA for the CDR3: TGTGCCATCAGTGAGTCTAGGGCAACCCGGGGACTAGACTATGGCTACACCTTC. Amino acids: CAISESRATRGLDYGYTF.